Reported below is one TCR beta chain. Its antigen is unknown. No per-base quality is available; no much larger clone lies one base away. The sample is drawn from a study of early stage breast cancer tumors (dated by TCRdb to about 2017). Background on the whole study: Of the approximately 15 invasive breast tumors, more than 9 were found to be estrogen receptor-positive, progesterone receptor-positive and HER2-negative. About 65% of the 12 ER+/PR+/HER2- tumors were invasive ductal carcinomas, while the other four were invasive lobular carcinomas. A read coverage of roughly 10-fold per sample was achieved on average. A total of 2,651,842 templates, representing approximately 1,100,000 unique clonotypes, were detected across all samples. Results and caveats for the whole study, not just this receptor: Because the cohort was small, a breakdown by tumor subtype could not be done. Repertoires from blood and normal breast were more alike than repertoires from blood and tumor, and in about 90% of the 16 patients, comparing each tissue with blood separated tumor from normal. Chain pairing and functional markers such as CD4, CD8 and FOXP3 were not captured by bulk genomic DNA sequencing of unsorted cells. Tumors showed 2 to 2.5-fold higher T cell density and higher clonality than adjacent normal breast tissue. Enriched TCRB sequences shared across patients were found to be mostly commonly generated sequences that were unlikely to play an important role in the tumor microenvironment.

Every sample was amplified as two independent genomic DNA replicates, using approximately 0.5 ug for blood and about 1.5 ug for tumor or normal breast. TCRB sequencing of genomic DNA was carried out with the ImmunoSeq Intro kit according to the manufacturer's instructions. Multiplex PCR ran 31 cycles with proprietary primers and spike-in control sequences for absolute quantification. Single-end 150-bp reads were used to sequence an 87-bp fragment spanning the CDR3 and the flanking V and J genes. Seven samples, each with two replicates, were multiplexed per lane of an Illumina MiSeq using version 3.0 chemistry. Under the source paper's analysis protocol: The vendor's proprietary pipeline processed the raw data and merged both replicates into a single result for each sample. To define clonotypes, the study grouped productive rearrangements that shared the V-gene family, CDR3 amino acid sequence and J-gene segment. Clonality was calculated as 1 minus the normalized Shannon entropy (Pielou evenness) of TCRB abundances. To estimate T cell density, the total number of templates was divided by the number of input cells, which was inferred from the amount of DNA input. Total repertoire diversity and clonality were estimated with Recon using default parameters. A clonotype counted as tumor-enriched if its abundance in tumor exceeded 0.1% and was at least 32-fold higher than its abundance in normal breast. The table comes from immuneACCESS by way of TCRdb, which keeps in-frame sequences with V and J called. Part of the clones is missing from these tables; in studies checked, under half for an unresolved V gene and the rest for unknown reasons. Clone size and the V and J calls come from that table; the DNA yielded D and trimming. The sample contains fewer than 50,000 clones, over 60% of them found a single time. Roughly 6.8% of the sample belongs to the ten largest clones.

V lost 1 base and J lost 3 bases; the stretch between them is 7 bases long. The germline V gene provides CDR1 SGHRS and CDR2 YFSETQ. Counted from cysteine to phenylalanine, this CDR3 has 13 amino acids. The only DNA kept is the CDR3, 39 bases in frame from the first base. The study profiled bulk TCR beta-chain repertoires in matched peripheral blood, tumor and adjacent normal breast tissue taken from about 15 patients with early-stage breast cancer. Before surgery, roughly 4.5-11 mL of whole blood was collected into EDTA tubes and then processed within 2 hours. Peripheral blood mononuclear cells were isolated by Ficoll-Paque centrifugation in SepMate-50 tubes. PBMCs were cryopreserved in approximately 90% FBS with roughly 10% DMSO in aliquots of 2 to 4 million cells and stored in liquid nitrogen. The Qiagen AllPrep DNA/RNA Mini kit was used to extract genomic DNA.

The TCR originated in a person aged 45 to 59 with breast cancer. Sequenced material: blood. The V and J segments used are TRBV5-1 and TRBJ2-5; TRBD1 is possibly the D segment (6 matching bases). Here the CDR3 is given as CASSLQGKETQYF. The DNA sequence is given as TGCGCCAGCAGCTTGCAGGGGAAAGAGACCCAGTACTTC.